These 23 T cell receptor beta chains came from one sample sequenced in a study of blood T cell repertoires in COVID-19. Some clones are missing from TCRdb's copy, which holds only in-frame ones; the method was immunoSEQ multiplex PCR. The top ten clones hold around 3.6% of a sample with 200,000 to 250,000 clones, 88% of them seen once. The sample consisted of PBMCs or T cells enriched from blood (not recorded which). These receptors were obtained from a woman younger than 45 who had been exposed to COVID-19.

The CDR3 bases are TGTGCCAGCTCAACCCTCCTGACTACGACTTGGACTGAAGCTTTCTTT. Its translation is CASSTLLTTTWTEAFF. V gene TRBV18 combines with J gene TRBJ1-1, with no clear D. Per the germline V gene, CDR1 is KGHSH and CDR2 is LQKENI. V gave up 5 bases and J gave up 5 bases, with 21 bases separating them. The length of the CDR3 is 16 residues.

The chain uses TRBV28 and TRBJ1-5; D is undetermined. Germline V gene data show CDR1 as MDHEN and CDR2 as SYDVKM. The CDR3 covers 17 residues. V was clipped by 7 bases and J by 2 bases, with 21 bases between them. The CDR3 loop is CASNQKNSGARNQPQHF. The CDR3 nucleotides are TGTGCCAGCAACCAAAAAAATTCAGGCGCCCGCAATCAGCCCCAGCATTTT.

The V gene is TRBV18, the J gene TRBJ2-3; 7 bases are a match to TRBD1. Germline loops: CDR1 KGHSH, CDR2 LQKENI. The CDR3 is 15 residues long. V was pared by 2 bases and J by 3 bases, with 5 bases of the junction left unmatched. This CDR3 is CASSPDRVFTDTQYF. The CDR3, as DNA: TGTGCCAGCTCACCAGACAGGGTTTTTACAGATACGCAGTATTTT.

This chain connects TRBV6-5 to TRBJ2-2, with 12 bases that match TRBD2. In germline, CDR1 is MNHEY, CDR2 SVGAGI. The CDR3 sequence is 15 residues long. The V segment lost 5 bases and the J segment 7 bases; nucleotides outside the gene matches: 5. CDR3 in DNA: TGTGCCAGCAGTACCCGGACTAGCGGGGACGGGGAGCTGTTTTTT. Amino acids: CASSTRTSGDGELFF.

This rearrangement joins TRBV3-1 (or the pseudogene TRBV3-2) to TRBJ2-7; D might be TRBD2 (6 bases). Germline V gives CDR1 LGHDT, CDR2 YNNKEL (reference sequence). V was pared by 4 bases and J by 10 bases, with 23 bases between. There are 15 residues in the CDR3. The CDR3 sequence is CASSRRGGVPTRQYF. The CDR3 DNA reads TGTGCCAGCAGCCGAAGGGGAGGCGTCCCAACTCGCCAGTACTTC.

This clone was observed a single time. The CDR3 DNA reads as TGCGCCAGCAGCCACTACGGACATCTCTCTGGAAACACCATATATTTT. Protein product: CASSHYGHLSGNTIYF. The rearrangement uses TRBV4-1 and TRBJ1-3; the D gene is possibly TRBD1 (5 bases). V was clipped by 3 bases and J by 0 bases, with 12 bases between them. This CDR3 is 16 amino acids long. Germline V gives CDR1 MGHRA, CDR2 YSYEKL.

V is TRBV4-1 and J is TRBJ2-1, with 11 positions matching TRBD2. The CDR3 runs to 16 residues. Germline trimming cut 3 bases from V and 7 bases from J; bases unmatched to any gene: 8. Germline lookup yields CDR1 MGHRA and CDR2 YSYEKL. CDR3 nucleotide sequence: TGCGCCAGCAGCCATTTCGCGGGGACTAGCGGTAATGAGCAGTTCTTC. Amino acids: CASSHFAGTSGNEQFF.

This chain uses TRBV6-5 with TRBJ2-1; 8 nucleotides agree with TRBD2. The V gene's germline CDR1 is MNHEY and CDR2 SVGAGI. With V trimmed by 7 bases and J by 2 bases, 7 bases remained unmatched. The CDR3 is 15 residues long. The CDR3 coding sequence is TGTGCCAGCACAATGGCGGGAGGAGCCTACAATGAGCAGTTCTTC. Amino acids: CASTMAGGAYNEQFF.

The chain couples TRBV6-5 to TRBJ2-7; TRBD1 matches 8 bases. With 8 bases clipped from V and 2 bases from J, the junction kept 5 bases outside the gene matches. The germline V gene encodes CDR1 MNHEY and CDR2 SVGAGI. There are 13 residues in the CDR3. The CDR3 region has the DNA TGTGCCAGCGTGACAGGGGTCCCCTACGAGCAGTACTTC. It codes for CASVTGVPYEQYF.

The count of this clone is one. The chain uses TRBV10-3 and TRBJ2-1; possible D gene TRBD1, 5 bases. Germline lookup yields CDR1 ENHRY and CDR2 SYGVKD. There are 15 residues in the CDR3. V lost 7 bases to trimming and J lost 9 bases, with 22 bases between them. This chain's CDR3 is CAITTRTTGPREQFF. DNA for the CDR3: TGTGCCATCACCACGAGAACTACAGGTCCACGTGAGCAGTTCTTC.

V usage is TRBV6-2 or TRBV6-3 and J usage is TRBJ2-5; D unclear. Germline-derived CDR1 and CDR2 are MNHEY and SVGEGT. This CDR3 comprises 15 residues. V was pared by 5 bases and J by 0 bases, with 13 bases between. CDR3 bases: TGTGCCAGCAGTACCATAGCAGCAAACCAAGAGACCCAGTACTTC. Protein sequence: CASSTIAANQETQYF.

The V gene is TRBV12-5, the J gene TRBJ2-1, with 11 bases identical to TRBD2. This CDR3 contains 15 residues. V lost 7 bases, J lost 2 bases, and 4 bases stayed unmatched. CDR1 is LGHNT, CDR2 FRNRAP, per germline. The CDR3 region is CASASGRNPYNEQFF. CDR3 coding DNA: TGTGCTAGTGCTAGCGGGAGGAACCCCTACAATGAGCAGTTCTTC. The full variable domain, with the rest looked up from reference TRBV12-5 and TRBJ2-1, is DARVTQTPRHKVTEMGQEVTMRCQPILGHNTVFWYRQTMMQGLELLAYFRNRAPLDDSGMPKDRFSAEMPDATLATLKIQPSEPRDSAVYFCASASGRNPYNEQFFGPGTRLTVL.

V is TRBV19 and J is TRBJ1-2; no clear D gene. The CDR3 runs 15 residues. Trimming stripped 6 bases from V and 2 bases from J, with 16 bases between. Germline V lookup: CDR1 LNHDA, CDR2 SQIVND (reference sequence). The CDR3 reads CASRRTGELNYGYTF. The CDR3 region has the DNA TGTGCCAGTAGGAGAACCGGGGAGTTGAACTATGGCTACACCTTC. The variable domain in full, completed from reference TRBV19 and TRBJ1-2, reads DGGITQSPKYLFRKEGQNVTLSCEQNLNHDAMYWYRQDPGQGLRLIYYSQIVNDFQKGDIAEGYSVSREKKESFPLTVTSAQKNPTAFYLCASRRTGELNYGYTFGSGTRLTVV.

This chain links TRBV28 with TRBJ2-7, with 7 positions matching TRBD2. Germline V gene sequence: CDR1 MDHEN, CDR2 SYDVKM. This CDR3 has 14 residues. The trim removed 5 bases at V and 5 bases at J, leaving 9 bases unmatched. DNA of the CDR3: TGTGCCAGCAGTGGGTTGGGGGGGGAGGACGAGCAGTACTTC. This sequence encodes CASSGLGGEDEQYF.

This clone was observed once. The CDR3 reads CASSTPGSYGYTF. In DNA form, the CDR3 reads TGTGCCAGCTCAACGCCCGGGAGCTATGGCTACACCTTC. V and J are TRBV18 and TRBJ1-2, with D hard to call. V was pared by 5 bases and J by 4 bases, with 11 bases between. CDR3 length equals 13 residues. Germline V CDR1 and CDR2: KGHSH, LQKENI.

The rearrangement joins TRBV7-2 to TRBJ2-7; tentative D call: TRBD2 (5 bases). This CDR3 has 14 amino acids. Per germline, CDR1 SGHTA and CDR2 FQGNSA. With 1 base removed from V and 6 bases from J, the gap between germline ends came to 13 bases. The CDR3 protein is CASSLGLRRGEQYF. The CDR3 region has the DNA TGTGCCAGCAGCTTAGGACTAAGACGGGGCGAGCAGTACTTC.

As concerns this clone: Other DNA sequences from this sample encode an identical CDR3 as well. The chain is built from TRBV6-5 and TRBJ1-5; D is perhaps TRBD1 (6 bases). Trimming stripped 5 bases from V and 2 bases from J, with 7 bases between. This CDR3 comprises 13 residues. The germline CDR1 and CDR2 sequences are MNHEY and SVGAGI. The CDR3 bases are TGTGCCAGCAGTCGGACAGGCAATCAGCCCCAGCATTTT. As protein: CASSRTGNQPQHF.

The V and J genes are TRBV19 and TRBJ1-4; 7 bases are a match to TRBD1. The CDR3 totals 14 residues. CDR1 is LNHDA, CDR2 SQIVND, per germline (reference sequence). V lost 6 bases to trimming and J lost 6 bases; unmatched junction nucleotides: 7. CDR3 amino acids: CASSLTGVDEKLFF. In nucleotides, the CDR3 is TGTGCCAGTAGCTTAACAGGGGTGGATGAAAAACTGTTTTTT. Drawing the rest from reference TRBV19 and TRBJ1-4, the complete variable domain is DGGITQSPKYLFRKEGQNVTLSCEQNLNHDAMYWYRQDPGQGLRLIYYSQIVNDFQKGDIAEGYSVSREKKESFPLTVTSAQKNPTAFYLCASSLTGVDEKLFFGSGTQLSVL.

The V and J genes are TRBV10-3 and TRBJ2-1, with 9 bases matching TRBD2. Looked up from germline, CDR1 is ENHRY and CDR2 is SYGVKD. V lost 4 bases to trimming and J lost 0 bases; unmatched junction nucleotides: 16. The CDR3 spans 20 residues. In nucleotides, the CDR3 is TGTGCCATCAGTGCGGTATTAGCGGGAGTGGGCTCGAACTCCTACAATGAGCAGTTCTTC. Translated, it gives CAISAVLAGVGSNSYNEQFF.

The rearrangement uses TRBV6-4 and TRBJ1-1; the D gene is possibly TRBD1 (6 bases). CDR1 MRHNA and CDR2 SNTAGT come from the germline V gene. The CDR3 spans 14 residues. Trimming took 7 bases from V and 0 from J, leaving 12 bases between them. CDR3 sequence reads: CASKDSPMNTEAFF. The CDR3 coding sequence is TGTGCCAGCAAGGACAGTCCCATGAACACTGAAGCTTTCTTT.

The chain recombines TRBV25-1 with TRBJ2-1, with D perhaps matching TRBD2 (5 bases). The ends were cut back, 1 base at V and 8 bases at J, with 12 bases in the middle. In germline, CDR1 is MGHDK, CDR2 SYGVNS. This CDR3 is built from 14 residues. The CDR3 nucleotides are TGTGCCAGCAGTGAATCGGTTACCGGGGATGAGCAGTTCTTC. It encodes CASSESVTGDEQFF.

The chain couples TRBV19 to TRBJ2-5; a weak D match, TRBD2 (6 bases). This CDR3 region has 13 residues. Germline assignment: CDR1 LNHDA and CDR2 SQIVND (reference sequence). Trimming stripped 3 bases from V and 4 bases from J, with 9 bases between. DNA of the CDR3: TGTGCCAGTAGTATTGCGGAGGGAGAGACCCAGTACTTC. It yields the protein CASSIAEGETQYF.

V and J are TRBV29-1 and TRBJ1-5; no definite D call. Trimming took 6 bases from V and 4 from J, leaving 16 bases between them. This CDR3 spans 14 amino acids. Germline assignment: CDR1 SQVTM and CDR2 ANQGSEA. The CDR3 region is CSVAVAGGNQPQHF. The CDR3 bases are TGCAGCGTGGCGGTGGCCGGAGGAAATCAGCCCCAGCATTTT.